The present TCR beta chain was sequenced within a study of post-analysis software for immune sequencing data. Study as a whole: The disease courses spanned relapsing-remitting, secondary progressive and progressive-relapsing forms of multiple sclerosis.

Carried by the TCR beta cDNA libraries were unique molecular identifiers. Input populations of roughly 1 to 11 million T cells gave rise to approximately 480,000 cDNA molecules. TCRdb redid the calling of the PCR reads with MiXCR, one entry per CDR3 protein. The data contain 750,000 to 950,000 distinct CDR3 sequences, around 45% of them singletons. Trimming stripped 6 bases from V and 7 bases from J, with 18 bases between. The CDR3 sequence is 14 residues long. Notes on this clonotype: Its specificity is not known.

Findings of the study overall: Diversity measured as normalized Chao1 was significantly lower in multiple sclerosis patients than in controls. Among four to six TRBV segments more frequent in patients than controls were TRBV5-6, TRBV5-1 and TRBV20-1.

The source material was blood. The chain joins TRBV12-3 or TRBV12-4 to TRBJ2-5; D gene uncertain. The TCR sequence derives from a girl aged 10 to 17 with multiple sclerosis. CDR3 nucleotide sequence: TGTGCCAGCAGCCTTCTAACTGACCGTGGGACCCAGTACTTC. Amino acids: CASSLLTDRGTQYF.